A selection of T cell receptor beta chains follows, all from one sample in a study of T cells in Graves' hyperthyroidism and ophthalmopathy. TCRdb redid the calling of the multiplex PCR reads with MiXCR, one entry per CDR3 protein. Among fewer than 750,000 distinct CDR3 sequences listed, more than 12% were seen once. Sequencing was done on a sample of blood. All receptors come from a woman aged 45 to 65 with Graves' ophthalmopathy. Both conserved end residues are part of each CDR3. Fields, in order: J gene, clone size, V gene, D gene, CDR3 protein, CDR3 DNA. D genes are given only for firm matches. Only part of the rows carry a size: once, few, many, or a class if the clone is expanded.

TRBJ2-3 - TRBV7-2 - CASSFGAGSGDTQYF TGTGCCAGCAGCTTTGGTGCGGGGTCCGGCGATACGCAGTATTTT
TRBJ2-2 many TRBV12-3/TRBV12-4 TRBD2 CASSLLAGVSTGELFF TGTGCCAGCAGCCTTCTAGCGGGAGTAAGCACCGGGGAGCTGTTTTTT
TRBJ1-2 many TRBV5-1 - CASSLAQSGYTF TGCGCCAGCAGCTTGGCCCAGAGTGGCTACACCTTC
TRBJ2-5 many TRBV20-1 TRBD2 CSARIAGGQETQYF TGCAGTGCTAGAATAGCGGGAGGGCAGGAGACCCAGTACTTC
TRBJ1-5 - TRBV10-3 TRBD1 CAISRFGTDSNQPQHF TGTGCCATCAGTAGATTTGGGACAGATAGCAATCAGCCCCAGCATTTT
TRBJ2-5 many TRBV12-3/TRBV12-4 - CASSFVRLAQYF TGTGCCAGCAGTTTCGTGAGACTCGCCCAGTACTTC
TRBJ1-2 many TRBV20-1 - CSARRQGYGYTF TGCAGTGCTAGGAGGCAGGGCTATGGCTACACCTTC
TRBJ2-5 - TRBV18 TRBD2 CASSQLGLAGDGETQYF TGTGCCAGCTCACAACTCGGACTAGCGGGAGACGGAGAGACCCAGTACTTC
TRBJ2-1 many TRBV5-1 - CASSLVRLTYNEQFF TGCGCCAGCAGCTTGGTACGCCTGACCTACAATGAGCAGTTCTTC
TRBJ2-1 many TRBV7-9 - CASTRSSGYNEQFF TGTGCCAGCACCAGGAGCAGTGGGTACAATGAGCAGTTCTTC
TRBJ2-1 many TRBV2 - CASSEDRGGHNEQFF TGTGCCAGCAGTGAAGACAGGGGGGGCCACAATGAGCAGTTCTTC
TRBJ2-1 many TRBV20-1 TRBD2 CSARTSGYNEQFF TGCAGTGCTAGGACTAGCGGCTACAATGAGCAGTTCTTC
TRBJ2-2 many TRBV3-2 - CASSQKAARRTGELFF TGTGCCAGCAGCCAAAAGGCCGCAAGGCGGACCGGGGAGCTGTTTTTT
TRBJ2-7 many TRBV7-2 TRBD2 CASSLTSVTYEQYF TGTGCCAGCAGCCTGACTAGCGTCACCTACGAGCAGTACTTC
TRBJ2-7 - TRBV4-2 - CASSQDTPMGALYEQYF TGTGCCAGCAGCCAAGATACCCCCATGGGGGCGCTTTACGAGCAGTACTTC
TRBJ2-2 many TRBV13 TRBD2 CASSPTSGRPGELFF TGTGCCAGCAGCCCGACTAGCGGGAGACCCGGGGAGCTGTTTTTT
TRBJ2-1 many TRBV6-5 - CASSYVLAATSYNEQFF TGTGCCAGCAGTTATGTCTTGGCGGCAACCTCCTACAATGAGCAGTTCTTC
TRBJ1-4 - TRBV10-3 TRBD1 CAIRPAGQGTNEKLFF TGTGCCATCAGACCTGCCGGACAGGGAACTAATGAAAAACTGTTTTTT
TRBJ2-1 many TRBV12-3/TRBV12-4 TRBD1 CASSLAQAGGSYNEQFF TGTGCCAGCAGTTTAGCCCAGGCAGGGGGCTCCTACAATGAGCAGTTCTTC
TRBJ2-1 many TRBV9 - CASSLGLPTTNEQFF TGTGCCAGCAGCCTCGGACTCCCCACCACTAATGAGCAGTTCTTC
TRBJ2-7 many TRBV9 TRBD2 CASSPRTSALYEQYF TGTGCCAGCAGCCCGAGGACTAGCGCCCTCTACGAGCAGTACTTC
TRBJ1-3 few TRBV19 - CASRDEGQAGNTIYF TGTGCCAGTAGAGATGAGGGGCAGGCTGGAAACACCATATATTTT
TRBJ2-5 many TRBV24-1 TRBD2 CATSDRLAGVVQETQYF TGTGCCACCAGTGACAGACTAGCGGGAGTCGTACAAGAGACCCAGTACTTC
TRBJ2-2 - TRBV9 - CASSVEGEVTGELFF TGTGCCAGCAGCGTAGAAGGTGAAGTCACCGGGGAGCTGTTTTTT
TRBJ1-2 few TRBV19 TRBD1 CASRRDSYGYTF TGTGCCAGTAGAAGGGACAGCTATGGCTACACCTTC
TRBJ1-2 - TRBV20-1 - CSALVPGTSYGYTF TGCAGTGCTTTAGTTCCCGGGACTTCATATGGCTACACCTTC
TRBJ2-3 - TRBV12-3/TRBV12-4 TRBD2 CANSLALGLAGGNTSTDTQYF TGTGCCAACAGTTTAGCATTGGGACTAGCGGGAGGCAATACTAGCACAGATACGCAGTATTTT
TRBJ2-2 - TRBV15 - CATSDPAGLTTGELFF TGTGCCACCAGCGATCCGGCGGGACTCACGACCGGGGAGCTGTTTTTT
TRBJ1-3 - TRBV20-1 - CSAVEGAGNTIYF TGCAGTGCTGTCGAGGGAGCTGGAAACACCATATATTTT
TRBJ1-2 - TRBV27 TRBD1 CASSSAPTGSYGYTF TGTGCCAGCAGCTCCGCACCGACAGGGAGTTATGGCTACACCTTC
TRBJ2-1 many TRBV7-9 - CASSLVPGLAFF TGTGCCAGCAGCTTAGTTCCGGGCCTTGCGTTCTTC
TRBJ2-7 many TRBV7-2 - CASSPPAPLPYEQYF TGTGCCAGCTCACCTCCAGCGCCCCTTCCCTACGAGCAGTACTTC
TRBJ2-1 many TRBV5-1 TRBD2 CASSFGGLAQPSSYNEQFF TGCGCCAGCAGCTTTGGGGGACTAGCGCAACCTAGCTCCTACAATGAGCAGTTCTTC
TRBJ2-2 - TRBV20-1 TRBD2 CSARDGREFTGELFF TGCAGTGCTAGAGATGGGCGGGAGTTCACCGGGGAGCTGTTTTTT
TRBJ2-1 many TRBV28 TRBD1 CASSLGTVGEQFF TGTGCCAGCAGTTTAGGGACAGTCGGTGAGCAGTTCTTC